This record looks at one TCR beta chain sequence and its context. These data come from a study of blood T cell repertoires in COVID-19. Study context: Acute and convalescent COVID-19 specimens originated in the United States, Italy and Spain. The analysed material was cDNA or gDNA that came from T cells, B-cell-depleted T cells, or PBMCs.

TCRdb's table, derived via immunoSEQ multiplex PCR, lists solely in-frame clones and lacks some. The data show 52,000 or so clones, approximately 82% seen once. The junction had 8 bases not matched to a gene; V was cut back by 0 bases and J by 5 bases. The length of the CDR3 is 16 residues. In germline, CDR1 is SGHNT, CDR2 YYREEE (reference sequence). This receptor was obtained from a human donor in a cohort sampled during active or convalescent COVID-19. This chain uses TRBV5-4 with TRBJ2-1; TRBD1 agrees at 7 bases. Material for sequencing was peripheral blood. For the CDR3, the DNA is TGTGCCAGCAGCTTGGCCTTACAGGGGTTCAACAATGAGCAGTTCTTC. Protein product: CASSLALQGFNNEQFF.